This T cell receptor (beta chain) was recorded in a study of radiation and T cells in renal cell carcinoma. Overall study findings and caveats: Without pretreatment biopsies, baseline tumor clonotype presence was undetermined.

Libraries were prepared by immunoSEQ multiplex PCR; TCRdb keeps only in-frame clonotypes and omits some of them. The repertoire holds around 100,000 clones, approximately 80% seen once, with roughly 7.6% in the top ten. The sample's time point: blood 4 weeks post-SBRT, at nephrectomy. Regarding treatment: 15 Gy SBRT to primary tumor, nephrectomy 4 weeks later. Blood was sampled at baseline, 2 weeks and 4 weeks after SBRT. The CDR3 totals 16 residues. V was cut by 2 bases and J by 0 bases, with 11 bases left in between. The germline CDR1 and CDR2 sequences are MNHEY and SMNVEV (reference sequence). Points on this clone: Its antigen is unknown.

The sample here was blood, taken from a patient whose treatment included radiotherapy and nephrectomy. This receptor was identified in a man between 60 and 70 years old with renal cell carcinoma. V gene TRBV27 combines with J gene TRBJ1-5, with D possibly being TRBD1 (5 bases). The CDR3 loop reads CASSLRIGDSNQPQHF. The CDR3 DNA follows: TGTGCCAGCAGTTTACGGATAGGGGATAGCAATCAGCCCCAGCATTTT.